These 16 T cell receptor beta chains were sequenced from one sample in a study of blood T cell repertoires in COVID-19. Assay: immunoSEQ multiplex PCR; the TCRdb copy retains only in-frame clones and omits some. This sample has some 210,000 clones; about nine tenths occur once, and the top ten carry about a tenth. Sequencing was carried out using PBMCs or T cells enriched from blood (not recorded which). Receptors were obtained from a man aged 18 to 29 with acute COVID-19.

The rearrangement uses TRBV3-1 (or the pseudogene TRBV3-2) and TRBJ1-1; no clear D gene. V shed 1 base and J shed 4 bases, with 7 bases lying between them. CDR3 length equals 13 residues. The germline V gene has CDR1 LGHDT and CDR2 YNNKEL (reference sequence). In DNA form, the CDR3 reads TGTGCCAGCAGCCAAGTTCAGGCCACTGAAGCTTTCTTT. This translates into CASSQVQATEAFF.

The CDR3 reads CASSLFMAGGQPTDTQYF. The CDR3, as DNA: TGTGCCAGCAGCTTGTTTATGGCGGGAGGGCAGCCGACGGATACGCAGTATTTT. This chain joins TRBV5-6 and TRBJ2-3, with 9 bases identical to TRBD2. The CDR3 consists of 18 residues. The germline V gene has CDR1 SGHDT and CDR2 YYEEEE. V lost 1 base and J lost 6; bases outside the gene matches: 15.

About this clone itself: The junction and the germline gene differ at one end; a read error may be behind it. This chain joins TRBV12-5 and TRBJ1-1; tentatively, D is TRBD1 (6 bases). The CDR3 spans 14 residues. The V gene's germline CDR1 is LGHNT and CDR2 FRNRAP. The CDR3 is CAYVGTLLGTEAFF. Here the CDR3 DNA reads TGCGCTTACGTCGGGACACTCCTGGGCACTGAAGCTTTCTTT. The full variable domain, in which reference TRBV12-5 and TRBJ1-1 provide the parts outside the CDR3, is DARVTQTPRHKVTEMGQEVTMRCQPILGHNTVFWYRQTMMQGLELLAYFRNRAPLDDSGMPKDRFSAEMPDATLATLKIQPSEPRDSAVYFCAYVGTLLGTEAFFGQGTRLTVV.

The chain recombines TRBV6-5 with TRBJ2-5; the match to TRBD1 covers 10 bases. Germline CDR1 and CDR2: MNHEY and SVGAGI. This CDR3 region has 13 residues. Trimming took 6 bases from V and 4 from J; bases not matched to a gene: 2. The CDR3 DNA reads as TGTGCCAGCAGGGACAGGGGGGGAGAGACCCAGTACTTC. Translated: CASRDRGGETQYF.

CDR3 bases: TGTGCCAGCAGTTTATCGGGGGTGGGGGATGAAAAACTGTTTTTT. Translating it yields CASSLSGVGDEKLFF. The V gene is TRBV28, the J gene TRBJ1-4; D perhaps matches TRBD1 (5 bases). V lost 1 base to trimming and J lost 6 bases, with 12 bases between them. CDR3 size: 15 residues. Germline assignment: CDR1 MDHEN and CDR2 SYDVKM.

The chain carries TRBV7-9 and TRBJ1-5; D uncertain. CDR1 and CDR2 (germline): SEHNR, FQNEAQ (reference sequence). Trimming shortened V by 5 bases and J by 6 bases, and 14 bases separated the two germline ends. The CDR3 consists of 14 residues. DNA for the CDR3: TGTGCCAGCAGCCGGACTGAACTGGGTCAGCCCCAGCATTTT. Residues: CASSRTELGQPQHF. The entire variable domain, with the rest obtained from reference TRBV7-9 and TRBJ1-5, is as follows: DTGVSQNPRHKITKRGQNVTFRCDPISEHNRLYWYRQTLGQGPEFLTYFQNEAQLEKSRLLSDRFSAERPKGSFSTLEIQRTEQGDSAMYLCASSRTELGQPQHFGDGTRLSIL.

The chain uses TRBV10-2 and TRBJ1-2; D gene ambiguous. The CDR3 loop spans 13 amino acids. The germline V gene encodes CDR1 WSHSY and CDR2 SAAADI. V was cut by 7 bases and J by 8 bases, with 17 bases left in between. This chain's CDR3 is CASTPQVRNGYTF. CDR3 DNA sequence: TGCGCCAGCACTCCCCAAGTGCGGAACGGCTACACCTTC.

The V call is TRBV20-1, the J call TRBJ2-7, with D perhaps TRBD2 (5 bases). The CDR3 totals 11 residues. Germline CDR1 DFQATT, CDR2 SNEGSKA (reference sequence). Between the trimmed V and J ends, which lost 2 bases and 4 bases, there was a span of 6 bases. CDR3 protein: CSARREYEQYF. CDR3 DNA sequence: TGCAGTGCTAGAAGGGAGTACGAGCAGTACTTC.

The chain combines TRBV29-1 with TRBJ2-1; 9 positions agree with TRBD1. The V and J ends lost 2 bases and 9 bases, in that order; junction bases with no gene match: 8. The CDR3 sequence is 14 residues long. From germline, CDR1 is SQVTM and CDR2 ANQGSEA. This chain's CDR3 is CSVESGTGRGEQFF. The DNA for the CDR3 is TGCAGCGTTGAATCCGGGACAGGGAGGGGTGAGCAGTTCTTC.

The CDR3 coding sequence is TGCGCCAGCAGCTTAAGCGGCCTGGGGAATTCACCCCTCCACTTT. Translation gives CASSLSGLGNSPLHF. V is TRBV5-1 and J is TRBJ1-6; D remains ambiguous. This CDR3 spans 15 amino acids. Germline-derived CDR1 and CDR2 are SGHRS and YFSETQ. V was clipped by 2 bases and J by 7 bases, with 13 bases between them.

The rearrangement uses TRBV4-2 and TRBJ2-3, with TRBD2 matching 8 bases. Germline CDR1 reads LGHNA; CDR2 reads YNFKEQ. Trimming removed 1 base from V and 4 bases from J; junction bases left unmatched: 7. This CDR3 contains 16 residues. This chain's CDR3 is CASSQGSSGTSDTQYF. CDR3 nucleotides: TGTGCCAGCAGCCAAGGAAGTAGCGGGACCTCAGATACGCAGTATTTT.

This CDR3 reads CASSEQAYSNQPQHF. The CDR3 DNA is TGTGCCAGCAGTGAACAGGCCTATAGCAATCAGCCCCAGCATTTT. This chain uses TRBV6-1 with TRBJ1-5; D call uncertain. Germline lookup yields CDR1 MNHNS and CDR2 SASEGT. Trimming cost V 2 bases and J 0 bases, with 8 bases left between them. The CDR3 consists of 15 residues.

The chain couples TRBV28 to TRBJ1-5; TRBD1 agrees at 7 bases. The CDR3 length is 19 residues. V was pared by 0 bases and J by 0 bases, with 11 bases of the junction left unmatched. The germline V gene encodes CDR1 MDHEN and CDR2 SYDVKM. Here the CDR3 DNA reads TGTGCCAGCAGTTTATGGTCTCCTAGGACAGGCTATAGCAATCAGCCCCAGCATTTT. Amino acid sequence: CASSLWSPRTGYSNQPQHF.

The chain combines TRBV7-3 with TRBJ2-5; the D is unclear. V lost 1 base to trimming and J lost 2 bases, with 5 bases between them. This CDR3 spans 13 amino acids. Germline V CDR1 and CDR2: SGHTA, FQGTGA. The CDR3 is CASSLSNQETQYF. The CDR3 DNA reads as TGTGCCAGCAGCTTAAGTAATCAAGAGACCCAGTACTTC. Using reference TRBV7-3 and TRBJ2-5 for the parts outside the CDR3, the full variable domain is GAGVSQTPSNKVTEKGKYVELRCDPISGHTALYWYRQSLGQGPEFLIYFQGTGAADDSGLPNDRFFAVRPEGSVSTLKIQRTERGDSAVYLCASSLSNQETQYFGPGTRLLVL.

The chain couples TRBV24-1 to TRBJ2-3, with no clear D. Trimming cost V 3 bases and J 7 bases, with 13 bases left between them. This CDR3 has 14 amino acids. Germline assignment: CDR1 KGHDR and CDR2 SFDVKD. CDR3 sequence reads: CATSDPMTANTQYF. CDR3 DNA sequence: TGTGCCACCAGTGATCCTATGACTGCTAATACGCAGTATTTT.

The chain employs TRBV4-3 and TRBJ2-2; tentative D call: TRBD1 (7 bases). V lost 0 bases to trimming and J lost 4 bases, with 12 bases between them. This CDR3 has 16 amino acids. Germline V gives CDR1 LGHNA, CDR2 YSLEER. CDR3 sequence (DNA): TGCGCCAGCAGCCAAGATTACCAGGGGGGCACCGGGGAGCTGTTTTTT. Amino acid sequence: CASSQDYQGGTGELFF.